One and the same sample provided the 10 T cell receptor beta chains below, sequenced in a study of Graves' ophthalmopathy and Graves' hyperthyroidism. Transcripts of RNA were the source for amplifying TCR beta CDR3 regions. HTBI primers were employed in first-round RT-PCR, then a second-round multiplex PCR followed. TCRdb re-analysed the multiplex PCR reads in MiXCR, keeping a single row per CDR3 protein. This repertoire shows a few hundred thousand distinct CDR3 sequences, about a sixth found once; its top ten account for around 1.4%. Specimen: peripheral blood. The receptors were sampled from a woman aged 18-29 years with Graves' ophthalmopathy.

Many counts were recorded for this clonotype. The V gene is TRBV6-6, the J gene TRBJ2-7; 10 bases match TRBD2. The CDR3 runs 12 residues. Germline V gene lookup returns CDR1 MNHNY and CDR2 SVGAGI (reference sequence). Germline trimming cut 6 bases from V and 7 bases from J; bases unmatched to any gene: 3. CDR3 amino acids: CASRSSGGEQYF. The DNA of the CDR3 is TGTGCCAGCAGATCTAGCGGGGGAGAGCAGTACTTC.

V and J are TRBV4-3 and TRBJ1-1; the D gene is possibly TRBD1 (5 bases). This CDR3 has 16 amino acids. V shed 3 bases and J shed 1 base, with 15 bases lying between them. Germline V gene data show CDR1 as LGHNA and CDR2 as YSLEER. CDR3 residues: CASSHIGRGANTEAFF. CDR3 coding DNA: TGCGCCAGCAGCCACATCGGGCGAGGGGCGAACACTGAAGCTTTCTTT.

The chain couples TRBV29-1 to TRBJ1-6, with D possibly matching TRBD1 (6 bases). The V end was cut by 4 bases, the J end by 11 bases, with 12 bases between. CDR3 length equals 12 residues. CDR1 is SQVTM, CDR2 ANQGSEA, per germline. The CDR3 reads CSVGGGNTPLHF. The CDR3 DNA follows: TGCAGCGTTGGAGGGGGAAACACACCCCTCCACTTT.

Concerning this clonotype itself: A read error may produce the germline difference seen at one junction end. The CDR3 bases are TGTGCCAGCAGTGCGGGGACAGTTGATAGCAGTCAGCCCCAGCATTTT. This translates into CASSAGTVDSSQPQHF. J is TRBJ1-5 and V is TRBV6-1; 7 nucleotides match TRBD1. CDR3 length equals 16 residues. CDR1 and CDR2 (germline): MNHNS, SASEGT.

There are many counts of this clonotype. V is TRBV20-1 and J is TRBJ1-6; 7 bases are shared with TRBD1. V gave up 6 bases and J gave up 0 bases; unmatched junction bases: 11. This CDR3 contains 17 residues. The V gene's germline CDR1 is DFQATT and CDR2 SNEGSKA (reference sequence). This chain's CDR3 is CSAKDRPVVSYNSPLHF. Written as DNA, the CDR3 is TGCAGTGCCAAGGACAGGCCCGTCGTCTCCTATAATTCACCCCTCCACTTT.

This clonotype was seen at least ten times. This chain joins TRBV19 and TRBJ2-7, with 11 bases fitting TRBD2. The CDR3 runs 16 residues. Germline V gene lookup returns CDR1 LNHDA and CDR2 SQIVND (reference sequence). V lost 3 bases, J lost 3 bases, and 7 bases stayed unmatched. CDR3: CASSILLAGDFYEQYF. Here the CDR3 DNA reads TGTGCCAGTAGTATTCTACTAGCGGGAGATTTCTACGAGCAGTACTTC.

The chain recombines TRBV6-4 with TRBJ2-2; D might be TRBD1 (6 bases). The CDR3 is 16 residues long. In germline, CDR1 is MRHNA, CDR2 SNTAGT. Trimming stripped 5 bases from V and 1 base from J, with 14 bases between. CDR3: CASSPLGGLNTGELFF. CDR3 DNA sequence: TGTGCCAGCAGTCCCCTAGGGGGATTGAACACCGGGGAGCTGTTTTTT.

This clonotype was found many times. The chain joins TRBV12-3 or TRBV12-4 to TRBJ1-2; D unclear. The CDR3 covers 12 residues. Deletions cut 6 bases from V and 8 bases from J, with 13 bases between. Here the CDR3 DNA reads TGTGCCAGCAGCCCCGGGGTCCGGGGCTACACCTTC. Translation: CASSPGVRGYTF.

This clonotype has ten or more counts. The chain links TRBV11-2 to TRBJ2-7, with no clear D. The CDR3 covers 14 residues. V gave up 4 bases and J gave up 6 bases, with 16 bases separating them. The germline CDR1 and CDR2 sequences are SGHAT and FQNNGV. Written as DNA, the CDR3 is TGTGCCAGCAGCTCCGGTGGATTTGGTGCCGAGCAGTACTTC. Encoded protein: CASSSGGFGAEQYF.

J is TRBJ1-1 and V is TRBV6-2 or TRBV6-3; D gene uncertain. Per germline, CDR1 MNHEY and CDR2 SVGEGT. V shed 4 bases and J shed 0 bases, with 12 bases lying between them. There are 15 residues in the CDR3. In nucleotides, the CDR3 is TGTGCCAGCAGTTCAAACAGCCTCATGAACACTGAAGCTTTCTTT. It encodes CASSSNSLMNTEAFF.